The clone carrying this TCR beta chain has only a few counts. These data belong to a study of CD8+ T cells in alopecia areata. Study background: The study gave treated patients oral tofacitinib at 5 to 10 mg twice daily.

With 6 bases clipped from V and 4 bases from J, the junction kept 7 bases outside the gene matches. The V gene's germline CDR1 is SGHDT and CDR2 YYEEEE. CDR3 size: 14 residues. Once RNA had been extracted, it was reverse transcribed into cDNA to act as the sequencing template. Using immunoSEQ multiplex PCR, the repertoire was profiled, and TCRdb retains in-frame clones only, with some absent. The table shows under 350,000 clones, with 58% occurring only once. Treatment given: oral pan-JAK inhibitor, 5-10 mg twice daily. From alopecia areata patients, lesional scalp punch biopsies and peripheral blood were collected.

This rearrangement joins TRBV5-6 to TRBJ2-7, with 10 bases fitting TRBD2. This sample comprised CD4+ T cells sorted from blood, obtained at week 24, from a patient treated with tofacitinib. This receptor was obtained from a human donor with alopecia areata. The CDR3 DNA reads TGTGCCAGCACCAAGGCTAGCGGGGGATACGAGCAGTACTTC. Translated: CASTKASGGYEQYF. The full variable domain, its missing parts supplied by reference TRBV5-6 and TRBJ2-7, is DAGVTQSPTHLIKTRGQQVTLRCSPKSGHDTVSWYQQALGQGPQFIFQYYEEEERQRGNFPDRFSGHQFPNYSSELNVNALLLGDSALYLCASTKASGGYEQYFGPGTRLTVT.